These 10 T cell receptor beta chains were sequenced from one sample in a study of T-cell memory formation after mild COVID-19. TCRdb recomputed calls from the 5' RACE reads with MiXCR, one row per CDR3 protein. This table holds more than 350,000 distinct CDR3 sequences, around 21% found once. Sequencing input: PBMCs or a T cell subset sorted from them (not recorded which). Receptor source: an adult woman who had mild COVID-19 (a few samples of this study predate the infection). Cell type and time point are not known.

This sequence joins TRBV7-6 and TRBJ2-7, with 11 bases identical to TRBD1. The junction had 6 bases not matched to a gene; V was cut back by 5 bases and J by 6 bases. The germline V gene encodes CDR1 SGHVS and CDR2 FNYEAQ. This CDR3 contains 14 residues. The CDR3 sequence is CASSERTGGVEQYF. The CDR3 DNA follows: TGTGCCAGCAGCGAAAGGACAGGGGGCGTCGAGCAGTACTTC.

V gene TRBV6-5 combines with J gene TRBJ1-1; no reliable D call. This CDR3 is built from 14 residues. Trimming stripped 9 bases from V and 0 bases from J, with 14 bases between. In germline, CDR1 is MNHEY, CDR2 SVGAGI. In DNA, the CDR3 is TGTGCCAGTCGCCGGGTGACCATGAACACTGAAGCTTTCTTT. Protein: CASRRVTMNTEAFF.

The rearrangement links TRBV20-1 to TRBJ2-1; no firm D call. This CDR3 is built from 15 residues. The V gene's germline CDR1 is DFQATT and CDR2 SNEGSKA (reference sequence). Trimming took 0 bases from V and 2 from J, leaving 11 bases between them. CDR3 amino acids: CSARDRERPYNEQFF. The CDR3 nucleotides are TGCAGTGCTAGAGATCGAGAACGGCCCTACAATGAGCAGTTCTTC.

This clonotype appeared a few times. V is TRBV6-1 and J is TRBJ1-1, with D perhaps TRBD1 (5 bases). V shed 2 bases and J shed 0 bases, with 19 bases lying between them. Germline values: CDR1 MNHNS, CDR2 SASEGT. CDR3 size: 18 residues. CDR3 sequence: CASSERGDPTWMNTEAFF. The CDR3 nucleotides read TGTGCCAGCAGTGAACGGGGGGACCCGACGTGGATGAACACTGAAGCTTTCTTT.

The V and J genes are TRBV7-9 and TRBJ2-3; D perhaps matches TRBD1 (5 bases). The germline V gene encodes CDR1 SEHNR and CDR2 FQNEAQ (reference sequence). The CDR3 is 12 amino acids. Trimming cost V 8 bases and J 5 bases, with 11 bases left between them. CDR3: CASLQGRDTQYF. The CDR3, as DNA: TGTGCCAGCCTCCAGGGCCGAGATACGCAGTATTTT.

This clonotype has a handful of counts. The chain couples TRBV29-1 to TRBJ1-1; tentatively, D is TRBD1 (6 bases). The germline V and J ends were trimmed by 2 bases and 7 bases, with 8 bases remaining between them. Germline V gene sequence: CDR1 SQVTM, CDR2 ANQGSEA. There are 11 residues in the CDR3. CDR3 nucleotide sequence: TGCAGCGTTGAACGGACAGTTGAAGCTTTCTTT. Its translation: CSVERTVEAFF.

This rearrangement joins TRBV18 to TRBJ2-1, with 16 bases aligning to TRBD2. V shed 0 bases, J shed 2 bases, and the junction held 1 base outside the gene matches. CDR1 is KGHSH, CDR2 LQKENI, per germline. The CDR3 extends over 18 amino acids. The CDR3 nucleotides read TGTGCCAGCTCACCACCGGGACTAGCGGGGGGGCCCTACAATGAGCAGTTCTTC. The encoded protein is CASSPPGLAGGPYNEQFF.

There are many counts of this clonotype. At one end, the junction sequence differs from germline, possibly due to a read error. V gene TRBV7-7 combines with J gene TRBJ2-3, with D possibly being TRBD1 or TRBD2 (5 bases each). Germline CDR1 reads SSHAT; CDR2 reads FNYEAQ (reference sequence). CDR3 length equals 15 residues. The CDR3: CASSKGTDRTDTQYF. The DNA of the CDR3 is TGTGCTAGCAGCAAAGGGACGGACCGCACAGATACGCAGTATTTT.

This clonotype showed up just a few times. The chain carries TRBV24-1 and TRBJ2-3, with D perhaps matching TRBD2 (5 bases). From germline, CDR1 is KGHDR and CDR2 SFDVKD. This CDR3 has 13 residues. Deletions cut 9 bases from V and 0 bases from J, with 9 bases between. CDR3 in DNA: TGTGCCACCGGAGAGGGAAGCACAGATACGCAGTATTTT. Amino acid sequence: CATGEGSTDTQYF.

The chain couples TRBV10-3 to TRBJ2-1; TRBD2 agrees at 12 bases. The ends lost 6 bases at V and 7 bases at J; junction bases unmatched: 4. The CDR3 loop spans 14 amino acids. Germline assignment: CDR1 ENHRY and CDR2 SYGVKD. The CDR3: CAIRGLAGRNEQFF. Here the CDR3 DNA reads TGTGCCATCAGAGGACTAGCGGGGAGGAATGAGCAGTTCTTC.